This TCR beta chain was observed in a study of blood T cell repertoires in COVID-19. Study-level information: PBMCs, B-cell-depleted T cells, or T cells provided the cDNA or gDNA that made up the material.

Measured with immunoSEQ multiplex PCR; TCRdb has only the in-frame clones, and not every one. The sample contains about 210,000 clones, approximately 82% of which appear only once. The CDR3 is 15 amino acids. Per germline, CDR1 SGHRS and CDR2 YFSETQ. Deletions cut 4 bases from V and 7 bases from J, with 21 bases between. The genes are TRBV5-1 and TRBJ2-7; D might be TRBD1 (5 bases). Source material: peripheral blood. This sequence was found in a woman in her forties with acute or convalescent COVID-19. CDR3 sequence reads: CASSTGAGPAREQYF. DNA for the CDR3: TGCGCCAGCAGCACCGGAGCAGGGCCCGCGAGGGAGCAGTACTTC.